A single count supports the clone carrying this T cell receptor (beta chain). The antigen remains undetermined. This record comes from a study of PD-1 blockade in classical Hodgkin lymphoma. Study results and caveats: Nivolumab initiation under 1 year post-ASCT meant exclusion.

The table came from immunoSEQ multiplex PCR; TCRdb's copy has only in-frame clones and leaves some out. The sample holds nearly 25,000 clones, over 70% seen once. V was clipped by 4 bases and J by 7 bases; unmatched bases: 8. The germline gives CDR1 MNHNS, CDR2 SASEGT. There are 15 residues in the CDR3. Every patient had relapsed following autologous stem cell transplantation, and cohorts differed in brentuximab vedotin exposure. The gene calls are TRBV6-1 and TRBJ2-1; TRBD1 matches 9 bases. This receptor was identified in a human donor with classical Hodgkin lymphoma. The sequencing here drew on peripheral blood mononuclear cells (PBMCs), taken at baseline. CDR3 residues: CASSAWDRAANEQFF. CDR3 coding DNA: TGTGCCAGCAGTGCCTGGGACAGGGCGGCTAATGAGCAGTTCTTC.